These 28 T cell receptor beta chains originate from one sample sequenced in a study of early T cells in non-severe SARS-CoV-2 infection. TCRdb re-analysed the 5' RACE reads in MiXCR, keeping a single row per CDR3 protein. This table holds tens of thousands of distinct CDR3 sequences, about 12% found once. Sequenced here: whole blood, sampled at baseline. The receptors were sampled from an adult who was a healthcare worker with PCR-confirmed SARS-CoV-2 infection or an uninfected control (not recorded which).

This clonotype occurred a few times. The J gene is TRBJ2-1, the V gene TRBV7-8; D unresolved. The CDR3 loop spans 12 amino acids. Germline loops: CDR1 SGHVS, CDR2 FQNEAQ. V was cut by 5 bases and J by 9 bases, with 11 bases left in between. CDR3 nucleotide sequence: TGTGCCAGCAGCCCAAACTTTCTTGAGCAGTTCTTC. Amino acid sequence: CASSPNFLEQFF.

The CDR3 loop is CASRPQGPYEQYF. As DNA, the CDR3 is TGTGCCAGCAGACCACAGGGTCCCTACGAGCAGTACTTC. The genes are TRBV28 and TRBJ2-7, with a possible D match to TRBD1 (6 bases). The CDR3 covers 13 residues. V was shortened by 6 bases and J by 2 bases, with 11 bases between the two germline ends. Germline CDR1 is MDHEN and CDR2 is SYDVKM.

V gene TRBV20-1 combines with J gene TRBJ1-6; the D is unclear. Germline values: CDR1 DFQATT, CDR2 SNEGSKA (reference sequence). This CDR3 spans 14 amino acids. The CDR3 here is CSAHVSSYNSPLHF. In DNA form, the CDR3 reads TGCAGCGCTCACGTGAGCTCCTATAATTCACCCCTCCACTTT.

By sample share, this clonotype is medium-sized (0.01 to 0.1%). This chain joins TRBV25-1 and TRBJ2-5; possibly TRBD1 for D (6 bases). Germline CDR1 MGHDK, CDR2 SYGVNS. The CDR3 has 16 residues. With 3 bases removed from V and 7 bases from J, the gap between germline ends came to 21 bases. CDR3 sequence reads: CASSDRRTALEATQYF. As DNA, the CDR3 is TGTGCCAGCAGTGACCGCAGGACAGCCCTGGAAGCGACCCAGTACTTC.

The J gene is TRBJ2-5, the V gene TRBV14; the D is unclear. V lost 4 bases and J lost 5, with 11 bases in between. The germline V gene has CDR1 SGHDN and CDR2 FVKESK. CDR3 size: 13 residues. Written as DNA, the CDR3 is TGTGCCAGCAGCCCACCAGTTGGTGAGACCCAGTACTTC. Amino acids: CASSPPVGETQYF.

The chain joins TRBV7-6 to TRBJ2-5; 7 bases align to TRBD2. The V gene's germline CDR1 is SGHVS and CDR2 FNYEAQ. V dropped 3 bases and J dropped 2; count of bases not matched to a gene: 21. The CDR3 spans 20 residues. In nucleotides, the CDR3 is TGTGCCAGCAGCTTCGACCCGGGACTACAAGACCGAAAATTTCAAGAGACCCAGTACTTC. Translation: CASSFDPGLQDRKFQETQYF.

The table lists this clonotype with a few counts. The rearrangement uses TRBV18 and TRBJ2-7, with a weak D call TRBD2 (5 bases). This CDR3 region has 12 residues. Germline-derived CDR1 and CDR2 are KGHSH and LQKENI. The V end was cut by 3 bases, the J end by 6 bases, with 9 bases between. The CDR3 nucleotides read TGTGCCAGCTCACCTCGTCGGGGCGAGCAGTACTTC. It encodes CASSPRRGEQYF.

The chain recombines TRBV29-1 with TRBJ1-1, with D unclear. The CDR3 has 11 amino acids. CDR1 and CDR2 from the germline V gene are SQVTM and ANQGSEA. Trimming took off 4 bases at V and 0 bases at J, with 3 bases between the two ends. The CDR3 loop reads CSVVLNTEAFF. The CDR3 DNA reads TGCAGCGTTGTCCTGAACACTGAAGCTTTCTTT. The full variable domain, completed using reference TRBV29-1 and TRBJ1-1, is SAVISQKPSRDICQRGTSLTIQCQVDSQVTMMFWYRQQPGQSLTLIATANQGSEATYESGFVIDKFPISRPNLTFSTLTVSNMSPEDSSIYLCSVVLNTEAFFGQGTRLTVV.

This clonotype was counted many times. The chain employs TRBV7-6 and TRBJ2-1, with 8 bases matching TRBD2. Germline V gene data show CDR1 as SGHVS and CDR2 as FNYEAQ. V trimming: 5 bases; J trimming: 3 bases; junction bases outside the gene matches: 12. CDR3 length: 17 amino acids. Here the CDR3 reads CASSISGGGTYYNEQFF. CDR3 bases: TGTGCCAGCAGCATCAGCGGGGGAGGGACCTACTACAATGAGCAGTTCTTC.

The chain recombines TRBV11-1 with TRBJ2-4; 14 bases fit TRBD2. Germline V lookup: CDR1 SGHAT, CDR2 FQDESV (reference sequence). Trimming took 4 bases from V and 9 from J; bases not matched to a gene: 5. This CDR3 is 15 amino acids long. The CDR3 coding sequence is TGTGCCAGCAGCTCCGCCGGGACTAGCGGGGGCATTCAGTACTTC. This codes for CASSSAGTSGGIQYF.

This chain joins TRBV7-2 and TRBJ2-1; possibly TRBD1 for D (5 bases). The CDR3 totals 13 residues. CDR1 is SGHTA, CDR2 FQGNSA, per germline. Deletions cut 6 bases from V and 7 bases from J, with 13 bases between. Here the CDR3 reads CASRLQGNNEQFF. In DNA form, the CDR3 reads TGTGCCAGCAGATTGCAGGGTAATAATGAGCAGTTCTTC. The whole variable domain, filled in from reference TRBV7-2 and TRBJ2-1, reads GAGVSQSPSNKVTEKGKDVELRCDPISGHTALYWYRQSLGQGLEFLIYFQGNSAPDKSGLPSDRFSAERTGGSVSTLTIQRTQQEDSAVYLCASRLQGNNEQFFGPGTRLTVL.

This clonotype was detected many times. This chain connects TRBV6-4 to TRBJ2-1; no clear D. The CDR3 has 13 residues. V was clipped by 0 bases and J by 3 bases, with 3 bases between them. Germline V lookup: CDR1 MRHNA, CDR2 SNTAGT. CDR3 sequence: CASSDSDYNEQFF. CDR3 DNA: TGTGCCAGCAGTGACTCGGACTACAATGAGCAGTTCTTC.

J is TRBJ2-2 and V is TRBV11-3; D is uncertain. The CDR3 spans 14 residues. In germline, CDR1 is SGHNT, CDR2 YENEEA. Trimming shortened V by 4 bases and J by 3 bases, and 9 bases separated the two germline ends. DNA of the CDR3: TGTGCCAGCAGCTCTCGACCGGACACCGGGGAGCTGTTTTTT. The encoded protein is CASSSRPDTGELFF.

This clonotype was observed at least ten times. The chain recombines TRBV7-2 with TRBJ1-5, with D possibly TRBD1 on 5 matching bases. Trimming cost V 4 bases and J 0 bases, with 7 bases left between them. Germline V lookup: CDR1 SGHTA, CDR2 FQGNSA. The CDR3 is made up of 14 amino acids. CDR3 sequence reads: CASSSTVSNQPQHF. Here the CDR3 DNA reads TGTGCCAGCAGCTCGACAGTTAGCAATCAGCCCCAGCATTTT.

The rearrangement joins TRBV28 to TRBJ2-1; D unresolved. V was clipped by 3 bases and J by 0 bases, with 9 bases between them. CDR3 length equals 15 residues. CDR1 MDHEN and CDR2 SYDVKM come from the germline V gene. The CDR3 nucleotides read TGTGCCAGCAGTTTCCTAGGGCTCTCCTACAATGAGCAGTTCTTC. It specifies CASSFLGLSYNEQFF.

There are a few counts of this clonotype. The rearrangement links TRBV29-1 to TRBJ1-6, with 7 bases fitting TRBD1. Germline loops: CDR1 SQVTM, CDR2 ANQGSEA. The CDR3 runs to 13 residues. J gave up 10 bases and V 4 bases, and 7 bases lay outside the gene matches. CDR3 sequence: CSVGQGASSPLHF. CDR3 DNA sequence: TGCAGCGTTGGACAGGGTGCTAGCTCACCCCTCCACTTT.

This clonotype has just a few counts. This chain connects TRBV9 to TRBJ2-1; 7 positions match TRBD2. V gave up 0 bases and J gave up 0 bases; unmatched junction bases: 15. Germline CDR1 reads SGDLS; CDR2 reads YYNGEE. The CDR3 has 20 residues. In nucleotides, the CDR3 is TGTGCCAGCAGCGTAGCTCGGCTAGCGGCCAAAGGGGCCTCCTACAATGAGCAGTTCTTC. Residues: CASSVARLAAKGASYNEQFF.

The V and J genes are TRBV27 and TRBJ1-2, with 9 nucleotides matching TRBD1. The J segment lost 5 bases and the V segment lost 5 bases, leaving 3 bases of the junction unmatched. Germline loops: CDR1 MNHEY, CDR2 SMNVEV (reference sequence). The CDR3 is 13 residues long. DNA for the CDR3: TGTGCCAGCAGTGAGGACAGGGGATATGGCTACACCTTC. Its protein is CASSEDRGYGYTF.

This clonotype appeared a few times. The chain joins TRBV7-9 to TRBJ1-2, with 8 bases matching TRBD1. CDR1 is SEHNR, CDR2 FQNEAQ, per germline (reference sequence). This CDR3 contains 15 residues. Trimming removed 2 bases from V and 6 bases from J; junction bases left unmatched: 8. The CDR3 DNA follows: TGTGCCAGCAGCTTATCCAGGACAGGGCAAAATGGCTACACCTTC. It is translated as CASSLSRTGQNGYTF.

V and J are TRBV20-1 and TRBJ1-6, with 10 nucleotides matching TRBD1. With 3 bases clipped from V and 9 bases from J, the junction kept 5 bases outside the gene matches. The CDR3 is 14 amino acids. Looked up from germline, CDR1 is DFQATT and CDR2 is SNEGSKA (reference sequence). The CDR3 DNA is TGCAGTGCTAGCCCCGGGACAGGGGTTTCACCCCTCCACTTT. Protein: CSASPGTGVSPLHF.

The genes are TRBV6-6 and TRBJ2-7; TRBD1 agrees at 9 bases. This CDR3 region has 14 residues. Germline V lookup: CDR1 MNHNY, CDR2 SVGAGI (reference sequence). The J segment lost 4 bases and the V segment lost 6 bases, leaving 7 bases of the junction unmatched. Here the CDR3 reads CASRMGTGLYEQYF. The CDR3 bases are TGTGCCAGCAGAATGGGGACAGGGTTATACGAGCAGTACTTC.

The chain is built from TRBV7-2 and TRBJ2-7, with TRBD2 matching 7 bases. Germline CDR1 is SGHTA and CDR2 is FQGNSA. V shed 5 bases, J shed 4 bases, and the junction held 11 bases outside the gene matches. This CDR3 is built from 15 residues. CDR3 loop: CASSGLVARSYEQYF. CDR3 nucleotide sequence: TGTGCCAGCAGCGGACTAGTGGCGCGGAGTTACGAGCAGTACTTC.

The chain has TRBV10-2 and TRBJ2-1; D remains ambiguous. Germline V gene lookup returns CDR1 WSHSY and CDR2 SAAADI. This CDR3 is built from 11 residues. V lost 4 bases to trimming and J lost 6 bases, with 4 bases between them. The CDR3 here is CASSGFNEQFF. CDR3 bases: TGCGCCAGCAGTGGGTTCAATGAGCAGTTCTTC.

Only a few counts were recorded for this clonotype. The chain has TRBV11-2 and TRBJ2-3; 9 bases fit TRBD2. The CDR3 runs to 15 residues. V shed 5 bases, J shed 0 bases, and the junction held 3 bases outside the gene matches. Looked up from germline, CDR1 is SGHAT and CDR2 is FQNNGV. The CDR3: CASSALAGSTDTQYF. The CDR3 DNA follows: TGTGCCAGCAGCGCTCTAGCGGGGAGCACAGATACGCAGTATTTT.

The V call is TRBV4-3, the J call TRBJ2-7; 7 bases are a match to TRBD1. This CDR3 is built from 15 residues. Germline values: CDR1 LGHNA, CDR2 YSLEER. The V gene end was trimmed by 3 bases and the J gene end by 0 bases; junction bases not matched to a gene: 5. The CDR3 nucleotides are TGCGCCAGCAGCCAGGAAGGACAGGACTCCTACGAGCAGTACTTC. It translates to CASSQEGQDSYEQYF.

This clonotype has a count of ten or more. The chain is built from TRBV28 and TRBJ2-1; a weak D match, TRBD2 (6 bases). CDR1 and CDR2 (germline): MDHEN, SYDVKM. The CDR3 runs 18 residues. The V and J ends lost 6 bases and 4 bases respectively, with 25 bases between them. The chain's CDR3 is CASSPSSSGEGPYNEQFF. CDR3 DNA: TGTGCCAGCAGCCCCAGTAGTAGCGGAGAGGGGCCTTACAATGAGCAGTTCTTC.

The rearrangement links TRBV10-3 to TRBJ2-3; D may be TRBD2 (6 bases). CDR1 ENHRY and CDR2 SYGVKD come from the germline V gene. CDR3 size: 15 residues. V was trimmed by 1 base and J by 2 bases, leaving 10 bases between them. The CDR3 DNA reads TGTGCCATCAGTGAGTTAAGGGAGGCCACAGATACGCAGTATTTT. This encodes CAISELREATDTQYF.

This clonotype appeared a few times. The chain employs TRBV18 and TRBJ1-1; no reliable D call. Germline CDR1 reads KGHSH; CDR2 reads LQKENI. This CDR3 is built from 12 residues. Trimming left V 10 bases short and J 1 base short, with 10 bases between. The CDR3 DNA reads TGTGCCACCCAGATGGGGAACACTGAAGCTTTCTTT. This sequence encodes CATQMGNTEAFF.